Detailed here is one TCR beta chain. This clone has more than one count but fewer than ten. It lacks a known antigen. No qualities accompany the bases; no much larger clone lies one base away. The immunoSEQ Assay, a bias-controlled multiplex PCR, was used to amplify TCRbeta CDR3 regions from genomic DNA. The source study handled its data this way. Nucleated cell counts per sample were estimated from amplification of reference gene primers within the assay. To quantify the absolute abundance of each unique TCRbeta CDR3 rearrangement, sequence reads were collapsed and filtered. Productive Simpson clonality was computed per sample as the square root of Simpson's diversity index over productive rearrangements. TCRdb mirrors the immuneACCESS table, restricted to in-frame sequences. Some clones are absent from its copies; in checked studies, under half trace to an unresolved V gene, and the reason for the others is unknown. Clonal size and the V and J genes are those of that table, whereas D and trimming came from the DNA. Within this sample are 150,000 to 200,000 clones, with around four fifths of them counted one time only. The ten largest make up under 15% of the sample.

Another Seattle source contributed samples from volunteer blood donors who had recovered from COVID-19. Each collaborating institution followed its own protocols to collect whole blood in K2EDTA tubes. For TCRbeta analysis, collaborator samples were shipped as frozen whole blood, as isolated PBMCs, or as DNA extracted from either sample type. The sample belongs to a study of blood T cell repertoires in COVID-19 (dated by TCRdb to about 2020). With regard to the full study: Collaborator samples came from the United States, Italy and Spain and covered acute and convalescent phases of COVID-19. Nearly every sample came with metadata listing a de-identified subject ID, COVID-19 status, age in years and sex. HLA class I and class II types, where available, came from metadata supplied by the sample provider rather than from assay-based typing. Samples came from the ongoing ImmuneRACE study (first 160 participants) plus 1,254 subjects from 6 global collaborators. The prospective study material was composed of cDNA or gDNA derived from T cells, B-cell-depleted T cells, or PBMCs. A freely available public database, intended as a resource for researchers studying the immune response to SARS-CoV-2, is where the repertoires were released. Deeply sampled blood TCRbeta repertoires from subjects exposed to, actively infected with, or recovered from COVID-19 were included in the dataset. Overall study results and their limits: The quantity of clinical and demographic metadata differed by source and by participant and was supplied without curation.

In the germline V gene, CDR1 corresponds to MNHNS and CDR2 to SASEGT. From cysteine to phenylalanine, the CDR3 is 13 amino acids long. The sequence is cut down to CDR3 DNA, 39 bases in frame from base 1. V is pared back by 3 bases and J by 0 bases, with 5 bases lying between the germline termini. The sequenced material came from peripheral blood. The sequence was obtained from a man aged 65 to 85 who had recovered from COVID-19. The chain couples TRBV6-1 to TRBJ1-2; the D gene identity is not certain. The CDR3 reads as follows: CASSDDTNYGYTF. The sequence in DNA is TGTGCCAGCAGTGACGACACTAACTATGGCTACACCTTC.